Included here is one T cell receptor (beta chain) sequence, with context. Its antigen remains undetermined. The sample holds no much larger clone one base away, and base qualities are not on file. The sample belongs to a study of glioma-infiltrating T cells after dendritic cell vaccination (dated by TCRdb to the mid-2010s). About the full investigation: The cohort included approximately 15 glioblastoma patients drawn from Phase I and II dendritic cell vaccination trials, of whom 9 were newly diagnosed and 6 had recurrent disease. Between about 2003 and 2012, patients were given autologous tumor lysate-pulsed dendritic cell vaccination. To make the vaccine, monocyte-derived dendritic cells were cultured for six to eight days with IL-4 and GM-CSF and then pulsed overnight with autologous tumor lysate. Each patient got three intradermal injections of the dendritic cell vaccine, spaced at biweekly intervals, in the arm below the axilla. In glioblastoma patients vaccinated with dendritic cells, deep sequencing of TCR beta CDR3 regions served to measure tumor-infiltrating lymphocyte content and to compare repertoires between tumor and blood. Survival after dendritic cell vaccination was correlated with TCR sequencing metrics, such as TIL content and the overlap between tumor and blood repertoires. Broad study findings and their caveats: After dendritic cell vaccination, a higher estimated pretreatment TIL content predicted longer time to progression and overall survival. TCR clonality showed no direct relationship with survival, which suggests that a diverse polyclonal response may be important. The cohort was small and heterogeneous, only a few patients had full blood and tumor sets, and even fewer had initial-recurrent tumor pairs. The three-group TCR overlap response model was described as speculative and requiring prospective validation.

The germline V gene yields MNHEY for CDR1 and SVGAGI for CDR2. Counted from cysteine to phenylalanine, this CDR3 has 15 amino acids. This entry keeps only the CDR3 DNA: 45 bases, framed from base 1. For this chain, trimming is 4 bases at the V end and 7 bases at the J end, and the number of junction bases without a gene match is 8. Using the immunoSEQ assay, TCRB CDR3 regions were amplified from roughly 1.8 micrograms of genomic DNA, or from all available DNA when less than that was on hand. The multiplex PCR relied on 60 forward primers for TCR V beta segments and 13 reverse primers for J beta segments. To estimate reads per starting template, synthetic control templates were spiked into each sample at limiting dilution. Sequencing produced 87 bp reads on the Illumina HiSeq System. On the authors' methods: PCR and sequencing errors were removed by merging closely related sequences with a nearest neighbor algorithm. TCR overlap was defined as the percentage of unique tumor TCR beta sequences that were also found in the peripheral blood of the same patient. This immuneACCESS table, as held by TCRdb, lists in-frame sequences with V and J called but not all clones. Of the missing ones, under half trace to an unresolved V gene in checked studies; the others have no known cause. That table supplies the V and J calls and clone size; D and trimming were determined from the DNA. The sample table records about 92,000 clones; approximately 90% of these occur just once. Clones ranked in the top ten supply approximately 15% of the sample.

To be selected, patients needed enough residual fresh-frozen tumor tissue and more than two years of available survival data. Although molecular status otherwise differed among the glioblastoma patients, no patient had an isocitrate dehydrogenase mutation. PBMC collection took place before vaccination, two weeks after the third vaccination, and at tumor progression if progression occurred. Genomic DNA was extracted with the Qiagen DNeasy Blood extraction Kit. The source material was blood, sampled before dendritic cell vaccination. The sequence was collected from a human donor with glioblastoma. Here the chain combines TRBV6-5 and TRBJ2-1; the central 9 bases match TRBD1. This receptor has the CDR3 CASSFTGGAGNEQFF. At the DNA level, the sequence is TGTGCCAGCAGTTTCACAGGGGGCGCGGGAAATGAGCAGTTCTTC.